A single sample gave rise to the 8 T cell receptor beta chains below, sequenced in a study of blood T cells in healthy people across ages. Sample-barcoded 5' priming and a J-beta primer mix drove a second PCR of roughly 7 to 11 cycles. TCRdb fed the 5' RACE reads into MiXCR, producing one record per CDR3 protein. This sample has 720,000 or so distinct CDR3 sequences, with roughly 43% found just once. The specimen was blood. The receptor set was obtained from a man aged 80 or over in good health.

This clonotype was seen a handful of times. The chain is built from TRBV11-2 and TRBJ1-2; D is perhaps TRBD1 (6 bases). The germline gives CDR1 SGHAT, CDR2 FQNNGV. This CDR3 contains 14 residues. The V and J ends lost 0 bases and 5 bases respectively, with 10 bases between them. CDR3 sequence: CASSLDGGLYGYTF. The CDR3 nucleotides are TGTGCCAGCAGCTTAGATGGGGGCTTATATGGCTACACCTTC.

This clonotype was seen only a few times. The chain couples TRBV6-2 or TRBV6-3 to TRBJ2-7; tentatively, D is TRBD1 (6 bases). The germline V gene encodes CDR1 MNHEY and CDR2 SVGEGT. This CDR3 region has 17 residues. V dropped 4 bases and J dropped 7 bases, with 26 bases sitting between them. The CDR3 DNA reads TGTGCCAGCAGTTTCCCAGGGGACGGGAATGTACGTATGGAGCAGTACTTC. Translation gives CASSFPGDGNVRMEQYF.

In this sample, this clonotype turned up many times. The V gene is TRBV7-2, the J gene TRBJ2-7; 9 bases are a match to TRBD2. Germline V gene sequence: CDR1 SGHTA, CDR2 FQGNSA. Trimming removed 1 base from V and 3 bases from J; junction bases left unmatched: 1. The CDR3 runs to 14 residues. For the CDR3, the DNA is TGTGCCAGCAGCTTAGAACTAGCGGGCTACGAGCAGTACTTC. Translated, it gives CASSLELAGYEQYF.

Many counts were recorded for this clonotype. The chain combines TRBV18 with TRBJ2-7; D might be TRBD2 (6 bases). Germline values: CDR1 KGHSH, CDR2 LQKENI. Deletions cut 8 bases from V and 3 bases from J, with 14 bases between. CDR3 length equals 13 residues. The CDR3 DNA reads TGTGCCAGCAAGGACTATGGGGACTACGAGCAGTACTTC. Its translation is CASKDYGDYEQYF.

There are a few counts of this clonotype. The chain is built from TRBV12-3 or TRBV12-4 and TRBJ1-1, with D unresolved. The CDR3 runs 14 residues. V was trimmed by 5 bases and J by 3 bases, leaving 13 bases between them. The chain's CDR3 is CASSGPGGYTEAFF. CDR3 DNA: TGTGCCAGCAGTGGCCCGGGTGGGTACACTGAAGCTTTCTTT.

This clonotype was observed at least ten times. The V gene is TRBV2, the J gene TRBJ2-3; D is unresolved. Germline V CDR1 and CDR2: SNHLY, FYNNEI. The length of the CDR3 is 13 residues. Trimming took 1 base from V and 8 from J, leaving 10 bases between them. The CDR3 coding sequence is TGTGCCAGCAGTGAAGACCAGTTTGGTACGCAGTATTTT. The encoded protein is CASSEDQFGTQYF. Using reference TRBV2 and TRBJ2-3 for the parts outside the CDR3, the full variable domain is EPEVTQTPSHQVTQMGQEVILRCVPISNHLYFYWYRQILGQKVEFLVSFYNNEISEKSEIFDDQFSVERPDGSNFTLKIRSTKLEDSAMYFCASSEDQFGTQYFGPGTRLTVL.

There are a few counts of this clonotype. The CDR3 reads CASSIKGHLTEAFF. CDR3 nucleotide sequence: TGTGCCAGTAGTATAAAGGGGCACCTCACTGAAGCTTTCTTT. V and J are TRBV19 and TRBJ1-1, with D perhaps TRBD1 (5 bases). Between the trimmed V and J ends, which lost 2 bases and 4 bases, there was a span of 11 bases. CDR1 and CDR2 (germline): LNHDA, SQIVND (reference sequence). The CDR3 has 14 residues.

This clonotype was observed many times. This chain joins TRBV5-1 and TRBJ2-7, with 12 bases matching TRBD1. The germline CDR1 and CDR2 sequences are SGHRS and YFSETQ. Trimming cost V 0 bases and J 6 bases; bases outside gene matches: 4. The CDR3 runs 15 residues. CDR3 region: CASSLDGTGGLEQYF. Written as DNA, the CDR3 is TGCGCCAGCAGCTTGGATGGGACAGGGGGCCTCGAGCAGTACTTC.